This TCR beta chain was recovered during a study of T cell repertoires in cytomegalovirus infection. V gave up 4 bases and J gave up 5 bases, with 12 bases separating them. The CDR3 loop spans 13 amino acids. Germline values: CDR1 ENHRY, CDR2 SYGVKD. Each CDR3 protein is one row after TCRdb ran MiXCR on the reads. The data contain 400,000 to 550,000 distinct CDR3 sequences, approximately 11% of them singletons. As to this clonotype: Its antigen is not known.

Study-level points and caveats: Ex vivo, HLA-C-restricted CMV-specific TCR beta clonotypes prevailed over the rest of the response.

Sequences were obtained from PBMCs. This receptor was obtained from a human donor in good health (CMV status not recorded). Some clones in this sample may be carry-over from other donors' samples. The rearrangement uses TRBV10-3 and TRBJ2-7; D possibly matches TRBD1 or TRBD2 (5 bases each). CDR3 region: CAISAWDGNEQYF. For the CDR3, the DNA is TGTGCCATCAGTGCTTGGGACGGTAACGAGCAGTACTTC.